A selection of T cell receptor beta chains follows, all from one sample in a study of Graves' ophthalmopathy and Graves' hyperthyroidism. Via MiXCR, TCRdb re-called the multiplex PCR reads, giving one row per CDR3 protein. Of roughly 600,000 distinct CDR3 sequences in the sample, less than 40% were seen once. The sequencing sample was made of peripheral blood or thyroid tissue (not recorded which). These receptors all come from an adult man with Graves' hyperthyroidism. The CDR3 runs from the conserved cysteine through the conserved F or W. Each record gives: V gene, clone size, J gene, CDR3 protein. Some rows mark clone size as missing; the rest say once, few, many or name a class of expanded clone.

v_call: TRBV7-9
clone_size: few
j_call: TRBJ2-6
cdr3_aa: CASSVHRGSHSGANVLTF

v_call: TRBV10-1
clone_size: many
j_call: TRBJ2-5
cdr3_aa: CASSESGAETQYF

v_call: TRBV9
clone_size: many
j_call: TRBJ2-2
cdr3_aa: CASSVVQSGGELFF

v_call: TRBV7-8
clone_size: NA
j_call: TRBJ2-2
cdr3_aa: CASSLDTWTGELFF

v_call: TRBV6-9
clone_size: NA
j_call: TRBJ2-7
cdr3_aa: CASSDKGQGGEFSYEQYF

v_call: TRBV12-3/TRBV12-4
clone_size: many
j_call: TRBJ1-2
cdr3_aa: CASRPTGGSGYTF

v_call: TRBV12-3/TRBV12-4
clone_size: many
j_call: TRBJ1-1
cdr3_aa: CASSSASGQRTEAFF

v_call: TRBV20-1
clone_size: NA
j_call: TRBJ2-5
cdr3_aa: CSVSGEETQYF

v_call: TRBV7-9
clone_size: many
j_call: TRBJ2-5
cdr3_aa: CASSSSGTSDETQYF

v_call: TRBV5-1
clone_size: NA
j_call: TRBJ2-3
cdr3_aa: CASSLGKATDTQYF

v_call: TRBV4-1
clone_size: few
j_call: TRBJ1-1
cdr3_aa: CASSQVNRGRNTEAFF

v_call: TRBV5-1
clone_size: NA
j_call: TRBJ1-1
cdr3_aa: CASSTPQGTEAFF

v_call: TRBV6-4
clone_size: NA
j_call: TRBJ2-2
cdr3_aa: CASSVEPNTGELFF

v_call: TRBV7-9
clone_size: many
j_call: TRBJ2-6
cdr3_aa: CASSPQQGLAGANVLTF

v_call: TRBV10-2
clone_size: NA
j_call: TRBJ2-7
cdr3_aa: CASSQTDEQYF

v_call: TRBV3-1
clone_size: many
j_call: TRBJ2-5
cdr3_aa: CASSQWTGETQYF

v_call: TRBV5-1
clone_size: many
j_call: TRBJ1-1
cdr3_aa: CASSLARRGPFF

v_call: TRBV20-1
clone_size: NA
j_call: TRBJ2-7
cdr3_aa: CSARDLTAGRSYEQYF

v_call: TRBV27
clone_size: NA
j_call: TRBJ2-5
cdr3_aa: CASSDPTGEETQYF

v_call: TRBV2
clone_size: few
j_call: TRBJ2-5
cdr3_aa: CASSEQGLGETQYF

v_call: TRBV6-5
clone_size: many
j_call: TRBJ1-1
cdr3_aa: CASSYTGLSEAFF

v_call: TRBV7-6
clone_size: many
j_call: TRBJ2-7
cdr3_aa: CASSLASDYEQYF

v_call: TRBV6-6
clone_size: many
j_call: TRBJ2-7
cdr3_aa: CASRSRDEQYF

v_call: TRBV5-1
clone_size: NA
j_call: TRBJ2-2
cdr3_aa: CASSPRDRVTGELFF

v_call: TRBV5-1
clone_size: NA
j_call: TRBJ1-1
cdr3_aa: CASSLAAGGSAFF

v_call: TRBV2
clone_size: many
j_call: TRBJ2-7
cdr3_aa: CASSAATGGVYEQYF

v_call: TRBV20-1
clone_size: NA
j_call: TRBJ2-7
cdr3_aa: CSAGTDYYEQYF

v_call: TRBV12-3/TRBV12-4
clone_size: NA
j_call: TRBJ1-1
cdr3_aa: CASSPRTVGFTEAFF

v_call: TRBV24-1
clone_size: once
j_call: TRBJ2-2
cdr3_aa: CATSGPGTGPTGELFF

v_call: TRBV12-3/TRBV12-4
clone_size: many
j_call: TRBJ2-7
cdr3_aa: CASSLLTEGQRLSYEQYF

v_call: TRBV20-1
clone_size: many
j_call: TRBJ1-1
cdr3_aa: CSAHRPQGRPNTEAFF

v_call: TRBV20-1
clone_size: few
j_call: TRBJ1-1
cdr3_aa: CSARGQRALTEAFF